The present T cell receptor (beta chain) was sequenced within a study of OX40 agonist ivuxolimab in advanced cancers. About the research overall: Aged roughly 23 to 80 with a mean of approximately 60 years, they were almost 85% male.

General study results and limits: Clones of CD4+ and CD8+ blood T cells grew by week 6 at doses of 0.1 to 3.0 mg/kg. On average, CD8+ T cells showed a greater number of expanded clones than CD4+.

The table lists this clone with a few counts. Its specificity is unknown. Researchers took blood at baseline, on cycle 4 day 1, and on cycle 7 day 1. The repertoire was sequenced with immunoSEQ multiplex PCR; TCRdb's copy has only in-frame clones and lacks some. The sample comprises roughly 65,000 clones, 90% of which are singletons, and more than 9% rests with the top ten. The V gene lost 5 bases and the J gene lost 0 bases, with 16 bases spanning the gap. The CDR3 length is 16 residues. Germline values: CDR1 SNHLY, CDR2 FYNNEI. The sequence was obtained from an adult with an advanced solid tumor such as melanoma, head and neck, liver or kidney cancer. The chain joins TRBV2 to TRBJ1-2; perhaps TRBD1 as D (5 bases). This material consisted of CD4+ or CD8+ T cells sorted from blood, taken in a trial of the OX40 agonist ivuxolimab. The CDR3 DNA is TGTGCCAGCAGTCTAAGACAGAACCCTTCTAACTATGGCTACACCTTC. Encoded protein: CASSLRQNPSNYGYTF.